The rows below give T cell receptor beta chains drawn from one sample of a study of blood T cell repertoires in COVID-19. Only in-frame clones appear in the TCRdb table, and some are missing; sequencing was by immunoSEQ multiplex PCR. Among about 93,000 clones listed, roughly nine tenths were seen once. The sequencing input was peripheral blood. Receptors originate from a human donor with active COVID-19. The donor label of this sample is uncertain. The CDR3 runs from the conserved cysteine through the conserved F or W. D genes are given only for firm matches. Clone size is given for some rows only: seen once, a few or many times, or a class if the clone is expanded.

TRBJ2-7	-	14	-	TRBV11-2	CAGGLGRGSYEQYF	TGTGCCGGGGGACTGGGACGGGGAAGTTACGAGCAGTACTTC
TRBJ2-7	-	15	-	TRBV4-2	CASSQHREFSYEQYF	TGTGCCAGCAGCCAGCACAGGGAATTTTCCTACGAGCAGTACTTC
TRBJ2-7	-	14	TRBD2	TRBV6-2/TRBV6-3	CASSRTSGGFEQYF	TGTGCCAGCAGTCGGACTAGCGGGGGTTTTGAGCAGTACTTC
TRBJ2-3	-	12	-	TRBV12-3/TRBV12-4	CASRPGTDTQYF	TGTGCCAGCAGGCCGGGCACAGATACGCAGTATTTT
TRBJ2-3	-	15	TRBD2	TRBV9	CASSGGLAGPDTQYF	TGTGCCAGCAGCGGGGGACTAGCGGGCCCAGATACGCAGTATTTT
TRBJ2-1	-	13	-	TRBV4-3	CASSKQGYNEQFF	TGCGCCAGCAGTAAACAGGGCTACAATGAGCAGTTCTTC
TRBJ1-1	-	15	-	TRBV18	CASSPLGAGETEAFF	TGTGCCAGCTCTCCGTTGGGGGCGGGGGAGACTGAAGCTTTCTTT
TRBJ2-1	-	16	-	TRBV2	CASSEGSGQLDNEQFF	TGTGCCAGCAGTGAAGGTTCGGGACAATTAGACAATGAGCAGTTCTTC
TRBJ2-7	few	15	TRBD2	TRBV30	CAWSSGAGGPHEQYF	TGTGCCTGGAGTAGCGGAGCGGGGGGGCCCCACGAGCAGTACTTC
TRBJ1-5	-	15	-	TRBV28	CASSLSARGNQPQHF	TGTGCCAGCAGTTTATCGGCCAGGGGTAATCAGCCCCAGCATTTT
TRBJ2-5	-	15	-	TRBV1	CTSRGRRGGRETQYF	TGCACCAGCAGAGGACGGCGGGGGGGCCGGGAGACCCAGTACTTC
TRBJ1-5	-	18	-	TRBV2	CASSVNDGTHYSNQPQHF	TGTGCCAGCAGTGTAAATGACGGGACTCATTATAGCAATCAGCCCCAGCATTTT
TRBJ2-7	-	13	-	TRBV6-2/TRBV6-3	CASSYISGYEQYF	TGTGCCAGCAGTTACATTAGTGGCTACGAGCAGTACTTC
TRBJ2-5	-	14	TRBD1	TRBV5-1	CASSRDSSQETQYF	TGCGCCAGCAGCCGGGACAGTTCTCAAGAGACCCAGTACTTC
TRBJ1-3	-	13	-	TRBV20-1	CSASLGARNTIYF	TGCAGTGCTAGTTTAGGGGCCCGAAACACCATATATTTT
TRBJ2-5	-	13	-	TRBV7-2	CASSRGTGETQYF	TGTGCCAGCAGCCGCGGCACGGGAGAGACCCAGTACTTC
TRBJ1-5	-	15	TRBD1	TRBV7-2	CASSFTTGRPSSQHF	TGTGCCAGCAGCTTTACGACAGGGAGGCCCTCCTCCCAGCATTTT
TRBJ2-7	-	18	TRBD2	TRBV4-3	CASSQSWSSASGGAEQYF	TGCGCCAGCAGCCAATCTTGGTCCTCGGCTAGCGGGGGGGCCGAGCAGTACTTC
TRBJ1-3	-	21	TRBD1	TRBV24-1	CATSDLPDRPTPFFFWNTIYF	TGTGCCACCAGTGATTTGCCGGACAGGCCCACGCCATTTTTCTTTTGGAACACCATATATTTT
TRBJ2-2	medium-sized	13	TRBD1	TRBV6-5	CASSFDRARELFF	TGTGCCAGCAGTTTTGACAGGGCAAGGGAGCTGTTTTTT
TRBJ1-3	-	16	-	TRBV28	CASSQNGLISGNTIYF	TGTGCCAGCAGTCAAAACGGGTTAATCTCTGGAAACACCATATATTTT
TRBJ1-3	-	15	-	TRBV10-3	CAIRGAAGSGNTIYF	TGTGCCATCAGAGGAGCCGCGGGCTCTGGAAACACCATATATTTT
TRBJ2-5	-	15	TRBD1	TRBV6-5	CASSSDRGRQETQYF	TGTGCCAGCAGCTCAGACAGGGGGCGTCAAGAGACCCAGTACTTC
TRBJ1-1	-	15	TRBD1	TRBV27	CASSSLTGENTEAFF	TGTGCCAGCAGTTCCCTGACAGGGGAGAACACTGAAGCTTTCTTT
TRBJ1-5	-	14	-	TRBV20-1	CSASHGILVQPQHF	TGCAGTGCTAGTCACGGGATCTTGGTACAGCCCCAGCATTTT
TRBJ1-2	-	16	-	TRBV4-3	CASSQDSGGRGNGYTF	TGCGCCAGCAGCCAAGATTCCGGAGGTAGAGGGAACGGCTACACCTTC
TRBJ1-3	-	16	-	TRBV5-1	CASSLDPGSTGNTIYF	TGCGCCAGCAGCTTGGATCCGGGGAGCACTGGAAACACCATATATTTT
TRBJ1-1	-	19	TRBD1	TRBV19	CASNFDRQTGTGLGAEAFF	TGTGCCAGTAATTTCGATCGACAGACCGGGACAGGGCTGGGAGCTGAAGCTTTCTTT
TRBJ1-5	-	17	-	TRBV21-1	CASSKVRGRGENQPQHF	TGTGCCAGCAGCAAAGTCAGGGGGCGAGGAGAAAATCAGCCCCAGCATTTT
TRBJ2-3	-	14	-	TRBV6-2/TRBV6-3	CASSYLRIGDTQYF	TGTGCCAGCAGTTACTTGCGGATTGGAGATACGCAGTATTTT
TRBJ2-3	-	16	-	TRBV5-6	CASSWGEVDGTDTQYF	TGTGCCAGCAGCTGGGGGGAGGTAGACGGAACAGATACGCAGTATTTT
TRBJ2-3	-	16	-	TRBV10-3	CAISESVTGIAGKQYF	TGTGCCATCAGTGAGTCGGTGACAGGGATAGCGGGAAAGCAGTATTTT
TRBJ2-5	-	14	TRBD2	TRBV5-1	CASSLGTRQETQYF	TGCGCCAGCAGCTTGGGGACTAGACAAGAGACCCAGTACTTC
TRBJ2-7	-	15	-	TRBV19	CASSPRDTRDYEQYF	TGTGCCAGTAGTCCCCGGGACACCCGGGACTACGAGCAGTACTTC
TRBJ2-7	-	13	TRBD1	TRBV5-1	CASNRDRGGEQYF	TGCGCCAGCAACAGGGACAGGGGCGGCGAGCAGTACTTC
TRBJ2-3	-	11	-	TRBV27	CATEDGHQGYF	TGTGCCACCGAAGACGGACACCAAGGGTATTTT
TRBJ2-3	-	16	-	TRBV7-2	CASSLVGVGGTDTQYF	TGTGCCAGCAGCTTAGTAGGGGTGGGTGGCACAGATACGCAGTATTTT
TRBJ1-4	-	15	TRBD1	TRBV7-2	CASSPGDSYNEKLFF	TGTGCCAGCAGCCCCGGGGACAGTTATAATGAAAAACTGTTTTTT
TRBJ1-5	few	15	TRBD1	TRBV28	CASSTGTGDNQPQHF	TGTGCCAGCAGTACCGGGACAGGGGACAATCAGCCCCAGCATTTT
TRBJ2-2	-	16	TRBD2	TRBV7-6	CASSPLAGGPTGELFF	TGTGCCAGCAGCCCCTTGGCGGGGGGGCCCACCGGGGAGCTGTTTTTT
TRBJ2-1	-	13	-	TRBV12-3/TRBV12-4	CASSLKRNNEQFF	TGTGCCAGCAGTTTAAAGCGAAACAATGAGCAGTTCTTC
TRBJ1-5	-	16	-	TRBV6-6	CASSPPRGAQRQPQHF	TGTGCCAGCAGTCCCCCCCGGGGGGCTCAGAGACAGCCCCAGCATTTT
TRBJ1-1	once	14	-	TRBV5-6	CASSLGGRSTEAFF	TGTGCCAGCAGCTTGGGGGGGCGAAGTACTGAAGCTTTCTTT
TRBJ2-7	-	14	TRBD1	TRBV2	CASSETGTVHEQYF	TGTGCCAGCAGTGAAACCGGGACAGTACACGAGCAGTACTTC
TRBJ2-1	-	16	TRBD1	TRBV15	CATRHGIGTGENEQFF	TGTGCCACCAGACACGGGATAGGGACAGGGGAGAATGAGCAGTTCTTC
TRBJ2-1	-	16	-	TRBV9	CASSVDQGPVNNEQFF	TGTGCCAGCAGCGTAGATCAGGGTCCAGTTAACAATGAGCAGTTCTTC
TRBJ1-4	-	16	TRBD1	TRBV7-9	CASSPTQGQGNEKLFF	TGTGCCAGCAGCCCTACCCAGGGACAGGGAAATGAAAAACTGTTTTTT
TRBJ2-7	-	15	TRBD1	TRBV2	CASSIPGQLSYEQYF	TGTGCCAGCAGTATCCCGGGACAGCTCTCCTACGAGCAGTACTTC
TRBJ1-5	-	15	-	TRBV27	CASSSILDSNQPQHF	TGTGCCAGCAGTTCCATCCTAGATAGCAATCAGCCCCAGCATTTT
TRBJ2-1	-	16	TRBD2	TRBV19	CASSPFGGGLNNEQFF	TGTGCCAGTAGCCCGTTCGGGGGGGGTCTGAACAATGAGCAGTTCTTC
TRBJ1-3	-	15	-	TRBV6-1	CASSEVNTSGNTIYF	TGTGCCAGCAGTGAAGTAAACACATCAGGAAACACCATATATTTT
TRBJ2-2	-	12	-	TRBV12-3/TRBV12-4	CASSLEPGELFF	TGTGCCAGCAGTTTGGAGCCCGGGGAGCTGTTTTTT
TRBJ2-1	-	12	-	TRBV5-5	CASSSTNNEQFF	TGTGCCAGCAGCTCCACAAACAATGAGCAGTTCTTC
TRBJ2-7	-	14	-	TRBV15	CATSRAQGYYEQYF	TGTGCCACCAGCAGGGCACAGGGATACTACGAGCAGTACTTC
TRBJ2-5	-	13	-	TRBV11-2	CASSWRIQETQYF	TGTGCCAGCAGCTGGAGAATTCAAGAGACCCAGTACTTC
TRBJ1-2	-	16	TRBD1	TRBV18	CASSPRGTGSNYGYTF	TGTGCCAGCTCACCCCGGGGGACAGGCTCCAACTATGGCTACACCTTC
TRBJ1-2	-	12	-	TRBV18	CASSPVTSGYTF	TGTGCCAGCTCACCAGTGACTAGTGGCTACACCTTC